This is a list of T cell receptor beta chains from one sample in a study of tumor-infiltrating lymphocytes in primary liver carcinoma. TCRdb redid the calling of the multiplex PCR reads with MiXCR, one entry per CDR3 protein. The sample yields around 170,000 distinct CDR3 sequences, 50% to 75% seen once. The material sequenced was peripheral blood. These receptors originate from a man between 40 and 49 years old with primary liver carcinoma and hepatitis B virus infection. The CDR3 runs from the conserved cysteine through the conserved F or W. Each record gives: V gene, D gene, CDR3 length, clone size, J gene, CDR3 protein, CDR3 DNA. A D gene is named only where the DNA matches it firmly. Clone size is shown for a subset of rows, as once, few, many or a class of expanded clone.

v_gene: TRBV12-3/TRBV12-4
d_gene: -
len: 14
abundance: few
j_gene: TRBJ1-6
CDR3aa: CASSLGGGSSPLHF
CDR3nt: TGTGCCAGCAGTTTAGGGGGGGGTAGTTCACCCCTCCACTTT

v_gene: TRBV24-1
d_gene: TRBD2
len: 18
abundance: -
j_gene: TRBJ2-6
CDR3aa: CATSDLHPASGGANVLAF
CDR3nt: TGTGCCACCAGTGATTTGCATCCTGCCTCGGGGGGGGCCAACGTCCTGGCTTTC

v_gene: TRBV29-1
d_gene: TRBD2
len: 13
abundance: many
j_gene: TRBJ2-2
CDR3aa: CSVETSAGGELFF
CDR3nt: TGCAGCGTTGAGACTAGCGCGGGCGGGGAGCTGTTTTTT

v_gene: TRBV6-1
d_gene: TRBD1
len: 13
abundance: -
j_gene: TRBJ2-5
CDR3aa: CASSLAPGQRQYF
CDR3nt: TGTGCCAGCAGTCTAGCTCCGGGACAGCGTCAGTACTTC

v_gene: TRBV10-3
d_gene: -
len: 18
abundance: -
j_gene: TRBJ2-7
CDR3aa: CAISESTPTPGARDEQHF
CDR3nt: TGTGCCATCAGTGAGTCGACTCCCACCCCCGGGGCTCGGGACGAGCAGCACTTC

v_gene: TRBV11-2
d_gene: -
len: 13
abundance: -
j_gene: TRBJ2-3
CDR3aa: CVSRSLTLDTQYF
CDR3nt: TGTGTCAGCCGCTCTCTGACTTTGGATACGCAGTATTTT

v_gene: TRBV9
d_gene: -
len: 15
abundance: -
j_gene: TRBJ2-2
CDR3aa: CASSVEGSNTGELFF
CDR3nt: TGTGCCAGCAGCGTAGAGGGAAGTAACACCGGGGAGCTGTTTTTT

v_gene: TRBV24-1
d_gene: -
len: 17
abundance: once
j_gene: TRBJ2-6
CDR3aa: CATSDETGGSGANVLTF
CDR3nt: TGTGCCACCAGTGATGAAACAGGTGGCTCTGGGGCCAACGTCCTGACTTTC

v_gene: TRBV10-3
d_gene: TRBD2
len: 15
abundance: -
j_gene: TRBJ2-7
CDR3aa: CAISPSSGTTYEQYF
CDR3nt: TGTGCCATCAGTCCATCCAGCGGGACCACCTACGAGCAGTACTTC

v_gene: TRBV4-1
d_gene: -
len: 17
abundance: -
j_gene: TRBJ2-1
CDR3aa: CASSQKRLTGIYNEQFF
CDR3nt: TGCGCCAGCAGCCAAAAGAGACTAACGGGAATCTACAATGAGCAGTTCTTC

v_gene: TRBV7-8
d_gene: -
len: 17
abundance: -
j_gene: TRBJ2-6
CDR3aa: CASSSALGQTGANVLTF
CDR3nt: TGTGCCAGCAGCTCAGCTCTAGGACAGACTGGGGCCAACGTCCTGACTTTC

v_gene: TRBV5-1
d_gene: -
len: 13
abundance: -
j_gene: TRBJ2-7
CDR3aa: CASSVGTFSEQYF
CDR3nt: TGCGCCAGCAGCGTAGGGACCTTTAGCGAGCAGTACTTC

v_gene: TRBV6-5
d_gene: TRBD1
len: 14
abundance: -
j_gene: TRBJ1-1
CDR3aa: CASSYSDRADEAFF
CDR3nt: TGTGCCAGCAGTTACTCGGACAGGGCGGATGAAGCTTTCTTT

v_gene: TRBV6-5
d_gene: -
len: 14
abundance: -
j_gene: TRBJ1-1
CDR3aa: CASSPGHLNTEAFF
CDR3nt: TGTGCCAGCAGCCCCGGACACCTGAACACTGAAGCTTTCTTT

v_gene: TRBV5-6
d_gene: -
len: 12
abundance: -
j_gene: TRBJ1-2
CDR3aa: CASSIRAYGYTF
CDR3nt: TGTGCCAGCAGCATCCGGGCCTATGGCTACACCTTC

v_gene: TRBV11-2
d_gene: -
len: 17
abundance: -
j_gene: TRBJ2-5
CDR3aa: CANSLGSRGGVVETQYF
CDR3nt: TGTGCCAACAGCTTGGGATCCCGCGGTGGGGTCGTGGAGACCCAGTACTTC

v_gene: TRBV12-5
d_gene: TRBD2
len: 21
abundance: many
j_gene: TRBJ2-2
CDR3aa: CASGLVTLPGLAGVLAGELFF
CDR3nt: TGTGCTAGTGGTTTGGTAACGTTACCGGGACTAGCGGGAGTATTAGCCGGGGAGCTGTTTTTT